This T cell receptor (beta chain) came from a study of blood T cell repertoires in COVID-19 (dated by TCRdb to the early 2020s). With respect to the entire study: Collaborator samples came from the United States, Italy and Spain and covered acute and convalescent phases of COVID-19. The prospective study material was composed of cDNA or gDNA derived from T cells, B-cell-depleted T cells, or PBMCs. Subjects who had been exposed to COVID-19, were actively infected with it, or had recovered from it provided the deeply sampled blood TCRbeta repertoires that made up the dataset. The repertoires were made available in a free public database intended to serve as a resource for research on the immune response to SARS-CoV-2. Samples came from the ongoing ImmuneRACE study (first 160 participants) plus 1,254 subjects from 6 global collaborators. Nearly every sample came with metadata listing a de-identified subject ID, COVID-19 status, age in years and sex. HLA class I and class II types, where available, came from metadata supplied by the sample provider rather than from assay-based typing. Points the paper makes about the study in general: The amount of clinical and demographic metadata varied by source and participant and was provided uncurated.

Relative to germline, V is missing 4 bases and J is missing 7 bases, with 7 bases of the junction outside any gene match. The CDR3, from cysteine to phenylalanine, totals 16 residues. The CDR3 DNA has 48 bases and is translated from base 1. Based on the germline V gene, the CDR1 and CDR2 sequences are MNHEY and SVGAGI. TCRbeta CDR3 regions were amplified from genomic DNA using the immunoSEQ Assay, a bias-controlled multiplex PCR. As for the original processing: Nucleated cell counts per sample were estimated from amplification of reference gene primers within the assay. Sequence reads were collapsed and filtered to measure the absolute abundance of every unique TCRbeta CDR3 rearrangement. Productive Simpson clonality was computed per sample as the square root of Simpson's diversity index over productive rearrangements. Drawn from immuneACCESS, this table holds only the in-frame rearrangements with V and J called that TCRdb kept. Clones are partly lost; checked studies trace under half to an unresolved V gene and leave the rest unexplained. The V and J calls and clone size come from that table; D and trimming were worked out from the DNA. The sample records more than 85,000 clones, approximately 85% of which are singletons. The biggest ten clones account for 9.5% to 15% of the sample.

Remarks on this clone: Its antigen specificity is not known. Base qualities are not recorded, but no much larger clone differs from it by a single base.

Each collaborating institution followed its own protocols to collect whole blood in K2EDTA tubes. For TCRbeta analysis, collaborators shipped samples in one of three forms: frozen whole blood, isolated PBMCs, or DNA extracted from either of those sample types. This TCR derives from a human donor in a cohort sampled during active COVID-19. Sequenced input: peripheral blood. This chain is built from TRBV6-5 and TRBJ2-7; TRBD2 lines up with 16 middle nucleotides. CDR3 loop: CASSSPGLAGGGEQYF. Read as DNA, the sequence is TGTGCCAGCAGTTCCCCGGGACTAGCGGGAGGGGGGGAGCAGTACTTC.